The clone carrying this T cell receptor (beta chain) was observed many times. Its matching antigen is unknown. These data originate in a study of molecular identifiers for immune sequencing clone quantification. In the study overall: In replicates, RNA taken from approximately 20,000 or 100,000 naive CD8 cells was divided five ways, and four portions underwent sequencing.

General study results and limits: In naive cells, under 1% of molecules belonged to clones above 20 RNA copies, against over 99% in effector cells.

The sorting of naive CD8 T cells used the CD8+CD4-CCR7+CD45RA+ phenotype. Previously reported methods and listed TCR primers produced the bulk TCR libraries. TCRdb re-called the PCR reads through MiXCR, storing one row per CDR3 protein. The sample holds over 65,000 distinct CDR3 sequences, around a quarter seen once. CDR1 and CDR2 from the germline V gene are MGHRA and YSYEKL. V was pared by 0 bases and J by 4 bases, with 24 bases between. The CDR3 spans 19 residues. This chain joins TRBV4-1 and TRBJ1-2; the D gene is possibly TRBD1 (6 bases). The clonotype was recovered from a human donor in good health. Some libraries in this study had Jurkat cell RNA spiked in. Sequenced: naive CD8+ T cells from blood, with Jurkat cell RNA spiked in. Subset indicated: FACS-sorted CD8+CD4-CCR7+CD45RA+ naive T cells. For the CDR3, the DNA is TGCGCCAGCAGCCAAGAAAGGGTTGGAGGGGGGACATTCCCCTATGGCTACACCTTC. Translated: CASSQERVGGGTFPYGYTF.